The 26 T cell receptor beta chains below come from one sample, sequenced in a study of cytomegalovirus exposure and HLA in healthy donors. The PCR employed 60 Vbeta primers together with 13 Jbeta primers. Sequencing was performed with immunoSEQ multiplex PCR; in TCRdb, only in-frame clones are kept and a portion is missing. The table lists approximately 120,000 clones. Sequencing input: PBMCs. The receptors stem from a man aged 35 to 55 in good health and CMV-seronegative.

The V and J genes are TRBV7-8 and TRBJ2-5, with unresolved D. V was clipped by 5 bases and J by 0 bases, with 4 bases between them. Germline V gene lookup returns CDR1 SGHVS and CDR2 FQNEAQ. There are 12 residues in the CDR3. CDR3 loop: CASSPYQETQYF. The CDR3 DNA sequence: TGTGCCAGCAGCCCGTACCAAGAGACCCAGTACTTC.

The rearrangement links TRBV5-4 to TRBJ2-7; 8 bases are a match to TRBD2. Germline V gene data show CDR1 as SGHNT and CDR2 as YYREEE (reference sequence). There are 16 residues in the CDR3. V was pared by 4 bases and J by 3 bases, with 12 bases of the junction left unmatched. This CDR3 is CASSPPRGAGVYEQYF. For the CDR3, the DNA is TGTGCCAGCAGCCCTCCTAGGGGAGCGGGAGTCTACGAGCAGTACTTC.

V gene TRBV5-6 combines with J gene TRBJ2-4, with a possible D match to TRBD1 (5 bases). Germline V gives CDR1 SGHDT, CDR2 YYEEEE. V lost 0 bases and J 6 bases, leaving 16 bases between the germline ends. The length of the CDR3 is 16 residues. The CDR3 region has the DNA TGTGCCAGCAGCTTGGCTCAGGGCCGAGCCGCAAACATTCAGTACTTC. It translates to CASSLAQGRAANIQYF. The whole variable domain, remainder taken from reference TRBV5-6 and TRBJ2-4, is DAGVTQSPTHLIKTRGQQVTLRCSPKSGHDTVSWYQQALGQGPQFIFQYYEEEERQRGNFPDRFSGHQFPNYSSELNVNALLLGDSALYLCASSLAQGRAANIQYFGAGTRLSVL.

V gene TRBV6-6 combines with J gene TRBJ2-1; 15 positions match TRBD2. Germline V gives CDR1 MNHNY, CDR2 SVGAGI (reference sequence). J gave up 8 bases and V 5 bases, and 7 bases lay outside the gene matches. CDR3 length: 16 residues. CDR3 region: CASSPGLAGGVYEQFF. In nucleotides, the CDR3 is TGTGCCAGCAGTCCAGGACTAGCGGGAGGGGTATATGAGCAGTTCTTC.

The gene calls are TRBV11-2 and TRBJ1-3; D might be TRBD1 (5 bases). This CDR3 region has 15 residues. V shed 1 base and J shed 0 bases, with 7 bases lying between them. CDR1 is SGHAT and CDR2 is FQNNGV in the germline V gene. The CDR3 spells CASSLGRGSGNTIYF. DNA for the CDR3: TGTGCCAGCAGCTTAGGGAGGGGCTCTGGAAACACCATATATTTT.

The J gene is TRBJ2-5, the V gene TRBV5-4, with 12 bases that match TRBD2. This CDR3 comprises 16 residues. Unmatched junction bases numbered 5, after V lost 4 bases and J lost 1 base. CDR1 SGHNT and CDR2 YYREEE come from the germline V gene (reference sequence). In DNA, the CDR3 is TGTGCCAGCAGCCCGACTAGCGGGAGAACCCAAGAGACCCAGTACTTC. It encodes CASSPTSGRTQETQYF.

CDR3 DNA: TGCGCCAGCAGCCAAGAGGAAGGACTAGCGGGAGGGCAATGGGAAAATGAGCAGTTCTTC. Protein sequence: CASSQEEGLAGGQWENEQFF. V and J are TRBV4-1 and TRBJ2-1; the match to TRBD2 covers 15 bases. The junction had 13 bases not matched to a gene; V was cut back by 0 bases and J by 7 bases. The CDR3 totals 20 residues. Per the germline V gene, CDR1 is MGHRA and CDR2 is YSYEKL.

CDR3 sequence: CASDPGGRMGYTF. CDR3 coding DNA: TGTGCCAGTGACCCAGGGGGACGTATGGGCTACACCTTC. The V gene is TRBV2, the J gene TRBJ1-2; TRBD1 matches 7 bases. This CDR3 has 13 amino acids. Germline trimming cut 9 bases from V and 8 bases from J; bases unmatched to any gene: 12. The germline gives CDR1 SNHLY, CDR2 FYNNEI.

This chain connects TRBV5-6 to TRBJ2-3; the D gene is possibly TRBD1 (5 bases). The germline CDR1 and CDR2 sequences are SGHDT and YYEEEE. The CDR3 length is 14 residues. Trimming left V 5 bases short and J 2 bases short, with 12 bases between. CDR3 coding DNA: TGTGCCAGCAGTCCGAAGACAGTCACAGATACGCAGTATTTT. Protein sequence: CASSPKTVTDTQYF. Full variable domain (rest looked up from reference TRBV5-6 and TRBJ2-3): DAGVTQSPTHLIKTRGQQVTLRCSPKSGHDTVSWYQQALGQGPQFIFQYYEEEERQRGNFPDRFSGHQFPNYSSELNVNALLLGDSALYLCASSPKTVTDTQYFGPGTRLTVL.

The chain has TRBV11-2 and TRBJ1-3; 10 nucleotides match TRBD1. Per the germline V gene, CDR1 is SGHAT and CDR2 is FQNNGV. V gave up 1 base and J gave up 3 bases; unmatched junction bases: 9. The CDR3 contains 18 residues. The chain's CDR3 is CASSLVGPGTGDGNTIYF. The CDR3 DNA reads TGTGCCAGCAGCTTAGTGGGTCCCGGGACAGGGGATGGAAACACCATATATTTT. Supplemented by reference TRBV11-2 and TRBJ1-3, the full variable domain reads EAGVAQSPRYKIIEKRQSVAFWCNPISGHATLYWYQQILGQGPKLLIQFQNNGVVDDSQLPKDRFSAERLKGVDSTLKIQPAKLEDSAVYLCASSLVGPGTGDGNTIYFGEGSWLTVV.

The genes are TRBV4-3 and TRBJ2-3; tentatively, D is TRBD2 (5 bases). CDR3 length: 16 residues. CDR1 is LGHNA, CDR2 YSLEER, per germline. With 0 bases removed from V and 6 bases from J, the gap between germline ends came to 16 bases. The CDR3 region has the DNA TGCGCCAGCAGCCAAGATTTGGGGAGACTCCTCGATACGCAGTATTTT. This translates into CASSQDLGRLLDTQYF.

The chain carries TRBV28 and TRBJ2-1, with TRBD2 matching over 10 bases. J was trimmed by 5 bases and V by 5 bases; bases with no gene match: 6. The CDR3 runs 15 residues. Germline assignment: CDR1 MDHEN and CDR2 SYDVKM. DNA for the CDR3: TGTGCCAGCAGTCCTCTAGCGGGAGTCGACAATGAGCAGTTCTTC. This gives the protein CASSPLAGVDNEQFF.

The rearrangement joins TRBV5-1 to TRBJ1-1, with a possible D match to TRBD1 (6 bases). Trimming removed 0 bases at V and 1 base at J, with 10 bases between. The CDR3 has 15 residues. From germline, CDR1 is SGHRS and CDR2 YFSETQ. The CDR3 is CASSLEDRGNTEAFF. The CDR3 DNA reads TGCGCCAGCAGCTTGGAGGACAGAGGGAACACTGAAGCTTTCTTT. Combining the CDR3 with reference TRBV5-1 and TRBJ1-1 gives the whole variable domain KAGVTQTPRYLIKTRGQQVTLSCSPISGHRSVSWYQQTPGQGLQFLFEYFSETQRNKGNFPGRFSGRQFSNSRSEMNVSTLELGDSALYLCASSLEDRGNTEAFFGQGTRLTVV.

V gene TRBV27 combines with J gene TRBJ1-5; 7 positions match TRBD1. The V gene end was trimmed by 6 bases and the J gene end by 7 bases; junction bases not matched to a gene: 9. This CDR3 region has 14 residues. Germline CDR1 and CDR2: MNHEY and SMNVEV (reference sequence). Here the CDR3 DNA reads TGTGCCAGCAGAGGCCCAGGGGGTGGACAGCCCCAGCATTTT. Amino acids: CASRGPGGGQPQHF.

The chain has TRBV5-8 and TRBJ1-3, with D tentatively TRBD1 (6 bases). The germline gives CDR1 SGHTS, CDR2 YDEGEE. Trimming cost V 3 bases and J 7 bases, with 17 bases left between them. CDR3 size: 15 residues. DNA of the CDR3: TGTGCCAGCAGCTCCCGGAGGACAGACCTTAACACCATATATTTT. Amino acid sequence: CASSSRRTDLNTIYF.

In DNA, the CDR3 is TGTGCCAGCAGCTCCGGGGAATCCCAGTACTTC. It is translated as CASSSGESQYF. The chain combines TRBV7-3 with TRBJ2-5; tentatively, D is TRBD2 (5 bases). V lost 4 bases and J lost 9, with 9 bases in between. The CDR3 has 11 amino acids. Germline CDR1 and CDR2: SGHTA and FQGTGA. The full variable domain, with the rest looked up from reference TRBV7-3 and TRBJ2-5, is GAGVSQTPSNKVTEKGKYVELRCDPISGHTALYWYRQSLGQGPEFLIYFQGTGAADDSGLPNDRFFAVRPEGSVSTLKIQRTERGDSAVYLCASSSGESQYFGPGTRLLVL.

The chain couples TRBV6-5 to TRBJ2-7; 8 nucleotides align to TRBD1. This CDR3 has 15 amino acids. Trimming removed 1 base from V and 7 bases from J; junction bases left unmatched: 9. Per germline, CDR1 MNHEY and CDR2 SVGAGI. CDR3 residues: CASSYLGQARGEQYF. For the CDR3, the DNA is TGTGCCAGCAGTTACTTGGGACAGGCCCGTGGGGAGCAGTACTTC.

The V gene is TRBV6-6, the J gene TRBJ2-2; D ambiguous. Germline CDR1 MNHNY, CDR2 SVGAGI (reference sequence). The CDR3 spans 14 residues. Trimming took off 1 base at V and 8 bases at J, with 11 bases between the two ends. CDR3 loop: CASSYFAQAGELFF. CDR3 sequence (DNA): TGTGCCAGCAGTTACTTCGCCCAGGCGGGGGAGCTGTTTTTT.

J is TRBJ2-1 and V is TRBV4-1, with 7 bases matching TRBD2. The CDR3 consists of 17 residues. J was trimmed by 0 bases and V by 0 bases; bases with no gene match: 5. Germline loops: CDR1 MGHRA, CDR2 YSYEKL. DNA for the CDR3: TGCGCCAGCAGCCAAGATTACGGCGGGAGCTCCTACAATGAGCAGTTCTTC. Residues: CASSQDYGGSSYNEQFF.

The rearrangement uses TRBV7-6 and TRBJ2-3, with 11 bases matching TRBD2. V gave up 2 bases and J gave up 5 bases; unmatched junction bases: 3. The CDR3 runs to 15 residues. Germline V CDR1 and CDR2: SGHVS, FNYEAQ. The CDR3 spells CASSLLAGGKDTQYF. DNA of the CDR3: TGTGCCAGCAGCTTACTAGCGGGAGGCAAAGATACGCAGTATTTT. The full variable domain, completed using reference TRBV7-6 and TRBJ2-3, is GAGVSQSPRYKVTKRGQDVALRCDPISGHVSLYWYRQALGQGPEFLTYFNYEAQQDKSGLPNDRFSAERPEGSISTLTIQRTEQRDSAMYRCASSLLAGGKDTQYFGPGTRLTVL.

CDR3 nucleotides: TGCGCCAGCAGCTTGGCTCAGGGCAGCACAGATACGCAGTATTTT. It encodes CASSLAQGSTDTQYF. The chain has TRBV5-1 and TRBJ2-3, with D perhaps TRBD1 (5 bases). The germline CDR1 and CDR2 sequences are SGHRS and YFSETQ. The CDR3 totals 15 residues. V shed 0 bases and J shed 0 bases, with 8 bases lying between them.

The chain joins TRBV11-1 to TRBJ2-7; TRBD2 agrees at 7 bases. Trimming removed 5 bases from V and 1 base from J; junction bases left unmatched: 5. Germline-derived CDR1 and CDR2 are SGHAT and FQDESV (reference sequence). The CDR3 loop spans 14 amino acids. In nucleotides, the CDR3 is TGTGCCAGCAGCCCCCGGGACTATTCCTACGAGCAGTACTTC. Amino acids: CASSPRDYSYEQYF.

CDR3 bases: TGTGCCTGGAGTTCACAGGGTACTAGCGAGCAGTACTTC. Encoded protein: CAWSSQGTSEQYF. The chain employs TRBV30 and TRBJ2-7; TRBD1 is a possible D gene (6 bases). This CDR3 has 13 residues. Trimming removed 2 bases from V and 6 bases from J, with 14 bases in between. Germline V gene lookup returns CDR1 GTSNPN and CDR2 SVGIG (reference sequence).

This chain links TRBV5-6 with TRBJ1-1; 10 bases fit TRBD1. The trim removed 4 bases at V and 0 bases at J, leaving 3 bases unmatched. CDR1 and CDR2 from the germline V gene are SGHDT and YYEEEE. The CDR3 extends over 15 amino acids. Here the CDR3 reads CASSPDRGLNTEAFF. CDR3 sequence (DNA): TGTGCCAGCAGCCCCGACAGGGGGCTGAACACTGAAGCTTTCTTT. Looking up the rest from reference TRBV5-6 and TRBJ1-1 gives the full variable domain: DAGVTQSPTHLIKTRGQQVTLRCSPKSGHDTVSWYQQALGQGPQFIFQYYEEEERQRGNFPDRFSGHQFPNYSSELNVNALLLGDSALYLCASSPDRGLNTEAFFGQGTRLTVV.

The chain joins TRBV7-2 to TRBJ1-5, with D possibly TRBD1 on 5 matching bases. Germline V lookup: CDR1 SGHTA, CDR2 FQGNSA. Deletions cut 5 bases from V and 8 bases from J, with 19 bases between. The CDR3 runs to 15 residues. The CDR3 here is CASSPPGGGQEPQHF. CDR3 bases: TGTGCCAGCAGCCCCCCTGGGGGGGGTCAGGAGCCCCAGCATTTT.

CDR3 sequence (DNA): TGCAGCGTTGAAGGGGCCCGCGCCGGGACAGAATACGAGCAGTACTTC. Its protein product is CSVEGARAGTEYEQYF. The rearrangement links TRBV29-1 to TRBJ2-5, with 7 bases matching TRBD1. The J call may be mistaken, given a closer DNA end match to TRBJ2-7. From germline, CDR1 is SQVTM and CDR2 ANQGSEA. The CDR3 totals 16 residues.